A selection of T cell receptor beta chains follows, all from one sample in a study of blood T cell repertoires in COVID-19. The table came from immunoSEQ multiplex PCR; TCRdb's copy has only in-frame clones and leaves some out. The sample records 200,000 or so clones, approximately 84% being singletons. The sequenced sample consisted of PBMCs or T cells enriched from blood (not recorded which). Receptors originate from a man aged 40-50 years who had recovered from COVID-19. Both conserved end residues are part of each CDR3. Fields, in order: clone size, V gene, J gene, D gene, CDR3 DNA, CDR3 protein. D genes are given only for firm matches. A clone size is listed for some rows: how often the clone was seen (once, few, many), or a class if it is expanded.

clone_size: -; v_call: TRBV5-1; j_call: TRBJ1-1; d_call: TRBD1; cdr3_nt: TGCGCCAGCGGACAGGGGAGTACCATGAACACTGAAGCTTTCTTT; cdr3_aa: CASGQGSTMNTEAFF
clone_size: -; v_call: TRBV11-3; j_call: TRBJ2-3; d_call: -; cdr3_nt: TGTGCCAGCAGCTTGGGTGGGTTTGAGCGTGAGGCCGATACGCAGTATTTT; cdr3_aa: CASSLGGFEREADTQYF
clone_size: -; v_call: TRBV5-1; j_call: TRBJ2-1; d_call: TRBD2; cdr3_nt: TGCGCCAGCAGCTTAGTAGCGGGGGCCCACAATGAGCAGTTCTTC; cdr3_aa: CASSLVAGAHNEQFF
clone_size: -; v_call: TRBV5-1; j_call: TRBJ1-4; d_call: -; cdr3_nt: TGCGCCAGCAGCTTGGGAGGGACTAATGAAAAACTGTTTTTT; cdr3_aa: CASSLGGTNEKLFF
clone_size: -; v_call: TRBV30; j_call: TRBJ1-2; d_call: -; cdr3_nt: TGTGCCTGGAGTGTACACCGAGGCGACTATGGCTACACCTTC; cdr3_aa: CAWSVHRGDYGYTF
clone_size: -; v_call: TRBV19; j_call: TRBJ1-2; d_call: -; cdr3_nt: TGTGCCAGTAGTATAGCGGGGGGTCACGGACGAGGGTCGGAAGGCTACACCTTC; cdr3_aa: CASSIAGGHGRGSEGYTF
clone_size: -; v_call: TRBV6-2/TRBV6-3; j_call: TRBJ2-4; d_call: -; cdr3_nt: TGTGCCAGCAGTTACACCCAGGCACCGAGAAACATTCAGTACTTC; cdr3_aa: CASSYTQAPRNIQYF
clone_size: once; v_call: TRBV11-2; j_call: TRBJ2-7; d_call: TRBD2; cdr3_nt: TGTGCCAGCAGCTTTAGTGATGGACTAGCCATCGAGCAGTACTTC; cdr3_aa: CASSFSDGLAIEQYF
clone_size: -; v_call: TRBV19; j_call: TRBJ1-6; d_call: -; cdr3_nt: TGTGCCAGTAGTGCCCTGGGGGGGAGCTATAATTCACCCCTCCACTTT; cdr3_aa: CASSALGGSYNSPLHF
clone_size: -; v_call: TRBV24-1; j_call: TRBJ1-5; d_call: -; cdr3_nt: TGTGCCACCAGTTCGTACAGTAGCAATCAGCCCCAGCATTTT; cdr3_aa: CATSSYSSNQPQHF
clone_size: -; v_call: TRBV11-2; j_call: TRBJ1-2; d_call: -; cdr3_nt: TGTGCCAGCAGCTTGAGTCCTAACTATGGCTACACCTTC; cdr3_aa: CASSLSPNYGYTF
clone_size: -; v_call: TRBV5-3; j_call: TRBJ2-5; d_call: TRBD2; cdr3_nt: TGTGCCAGATCTAGGTGGGGGGGTGAAGGGACCCAGTACTTC; cdr3_aa: CARSRWGGEGTQYF
clone_size: -; v_call: TRBV5-1; j_call: TRBJ1-2; d_call: TRBD1; cdr3_nt: TGCGCCAGCAGCTTGGAGACAGGGAACTATGGCTACACCTTC; cdr3_aa: CASSLETGNYGYTF
clone_size: -; v_call: TRBV3-1/TRBV3-2; j_call: TRBJ2-1; d_call: TRBD2; cdr3_nt: TGTGCCAGCAGCGATCAAGGCGGGGGGCATGGCGCTGTACGGTTCTTC; cdr3_aa: CASSDQGGGHGAVRFF
clone_size: -; v_call: TRBV7-3; j_call: TRBJ2-3; d_call: -; cdr3_nt: TGTGCCAGCAGCTTATCGCGGCGGGGCACCACAGATACGCAGTATTTT; cdr3_aa: CASSLSRRGTTDTQYF